This TCR beta chain was identified in a study of blood T cell repertoires in COVID-19 (TCRdb year 2020). Broadly, across the study: Collaborator samples came from the United States, Italy and Spain and covered acute and convalescent phases of COVID-19. The material from the prospective study consisted of cDNA or gDNA derived from T cells, B-cell-depleted T cells, or PBMCs. The dataset comprised deeply sampled blood TCRbeta repertoires from subjects exposed to, actively infected with, or recovered from COVID-19. The repertoires were released in a freely available public database meant as a resource for research on the immune response to SARS-CoV-2. The samples were drawn from the first 160 participants of the ongoing ImmuneRACE study and from some 1,300 subjects provided by 6 global collaborators. Sample metadata almost always included a de-identified subject ID, COVID-19 status, age in years and sex. Where available, HLA class I and class II types were taken from metadata supplied by the sample provider and were not determined by assay-based typing. General study outcomes and caveats: Clinical and demographic metadata were provided uncurated, with the amount varying by source and participant.

The immunoSEQ Assay, a bias-controlled multiplex PCR, was used to amplify TCRbeta CDR3 regions from genomic DNA. Per the source publication's procedure: Within the assay, amplification of reference gene primers was used to estimate how many nucleated cells each sample contained. To quantify the absolute abundance of each unique TCRbeta CDR3 rearrangement, sequence reads were collapsed and filtered. Productive Simpson clonality was computed per sample as the square root of Simpson's diversity index over productive rearrangements. This is the immuneACCESS table as TCRdb keeps it, with only in-frame sequences that have V and J called. A part of the clones is gone; compared with another copy, unresolved V genes explain less than half, and the rest is unexplained. That table furnishes V, J and clone size, whereas the DNA furnished D and trimming. Across this sample there are 57,000 or so clones, with about 88% seen only once. Over 20% of the sample comes from the top ten.

About this clone itself: No cognate antigen has been identified for it. No clone much larger than this one lies a single base away; base qualities are absent.

Collaborating institutions collected whole blood in K2EDTA tubes following their own protocols. For TCRbeta analysis, collaborator samples were shipped as frozen whole blood, as isolated PBMCs, or as DNA extracted from either sample type. The specimen was peripheral blood. This TCR was sampled from a woman aged 45-59 years with active or convalescent COVID-19.

Read as DNA, the sequence is TGTGCCACCAGTGATAAGACAGGGGGCATGGAGACCCAGTACTTC. Translated, this gives CATSDKTGGMETQYF. The rearrangement joined TRBV24-1 to TRBJ2-5; the junction holds 10 bases that match TRBD1. CDR1 KGHDR and CDR2 SFDVKD are derived from the germline V gene. Trimmed from V: 3 bases; trimmed from J: 5 bases; junction bases lacking a gene match: 5. The CDR3, from cysteine to phenylalanine, totals 15 residues. The retained sequence is limited to the CDR3, 45 bases, with the frame set at the first base.